Below are 32 T cell receptor beta chains sequenced from a single sample in a study of blood T cell repertoires in COVID-19 (dated by TCRdb to the early 2020s). Libraries came from the immunoSEQ multiplex PCR assay. What TCRdb holds here is the immuneACCESS table cut down to in-frame rearrangements. Part of the clones is not present; checked against another copy, under half of the missing clones reflect an unresolved V gene, and the others are unexplained. Here the sample has roughly 200,000 clones; 86% occur a single time. 20% to 25% of the sample is in the top ten clones. Sequencing used PBMCs or T cells enriched from blood (not recorded which). The receptors derive from a woman aged 40 to 50 in a cohort exposed to, infected with or recovered from COVID-19 (not recorded which).

This clone has a handful of counts. The chain has TRBV2 and TRBJ1-1; unclear D gene. V was cut by 7 bases and J by 5 bases, with 8 bases left in between. This CDR3 spans 11 amino acids. Germline V gene sequence: CDR1 SNHLY, CDR2 FYNNEI. The CDR3 nucleotides read TGTGCCAGCATGAGGGAAACTGAAGCTTTCTTT. Residues: CASMRETEAFF.

The chain couples TRBV20-1 to TRBJ1-1; D gene unclear. The CDR3 is 11 amino acids. V was trimmed by 3 bases and J by 3 bases, leaving 5 bases between them. The germline gives CDR1 DFQATT, CDR2 SNEGSKA (reference sequence). CDR3 DNA: TGCAGTGCTAGGGGCTACACTGAAGCTTTCTTT. It translates to CSARGYTEAFF.

The chain is built from TRBV15 and TRBJ1-1; tentatively, D is TRBD1 (5 bases). CDR1 is LNHNV and CDR2 is YYDKDF in the germline V gene (reference sequence). This CDR3 comprises 14 residues. Trimming cost V 5 bases and J 4 bases, with 14 bases left between them. This CDR3 reads CATSYVGETTEAFF. Written as DNA, the CDR3 is TGTGCCACCAGCTACGTAGGGGAAACCACTGAAGCTTTCTTT.

The chain employs TRBV11-1 and TRBJ1-1; TRBD1 matches 8 bases. The CDR3 totals 14 residues. Per germline, CDR1 SGHAT and CDR2 FQDESV (reference sequence). Trimming cost V 4 bases and J 3 bases; bases outside gene matches: 4. CDR3 coding DNA: TGTGCCAGCAGCTACCAGACAGGGGACACTGAAGCTTTCTTT. This sequence encodes CASSYQTGDTEAFF.

This chain uses TRBV19 with TRBJ1-5; the D gene is possibly TRBD1 (5 bases). CDR3 length: 14 residues. Germline-derived CDR1 and CDR2 are LNHDA and SQIVND (reference sequence). Between the trimmed V and J ends, which lost 6 bases and 0 bases, there was a span of 9 bases. The CDR3 nucleotides read TGTGCCAGTAGCAAACAGGATAGCAATCAGCCCCAGCATTTT. Protein product: CASSKQDSNQPQHF.

This chain connects TRBV27 to TRBJ1-2; 9 bases agree with TRBD1. V lost 6 bases and J lost 4; bases outside the gene matches: 6. Germline CDR1 is MNHEY and CDR2 is SMNVEV (reference sequence). The CDR3 covers 14 residues. Here the CDR3 reads CASRRTGEGYGYTF. CDR3 bases: TGTGCCAGCAGACGGACAGGGGAGGGCTATGGCTACACCTTC.

This rearrangement joins TRBV25-1 to TRBJ2-1, with D uncertain. The CDR3 runs to 11 residues. The germline V gene has CDR1 MGHDK and CDR2 SYGVNS. V was shortened by 3 bases and J by 6 bases, with 3 bases between the two germline ends. The CDR3 DNA is TGTGCCAGCAGTGACTTCAATGAGCAGTTCTTC. It is translated as CASSDFNEQFF.

V usage is TRBV28 and J usage is TRBJ1-5; a weak D match, TRBD1 (5 bases). Germline V gene data show CDR1 as MDHEN and CDR2 as SYDVKM. This CDR3 region has 11 residues. V was shortened by 10 bases and J by 7 bases, with 11 bases between the two germline ends. The CDR3 protein is CATLGEQPQHF. CDR3 DNA sequence: TGTGCCACCCTAGGGGAACAGCCCCAGCATTTT. The whole variable domain, remainder taken from reference TRBV28 and TRBJ1-5, is DVKVTQSSRYLVKRTGEKVFLECVQDMDHENMFWYRQDPGLGLRLIYFSYDVKMKEKGDIPEGYSVSREKKERFSLILESASTNQTSMYLCATLGEQPQHFGDGTRLSIL.

The rearrangement joins TRBV4-1 to TRBJ2-2, with TRBD1 identical over 8 bases. Germline values: CDR1 MGHRA, CDR2 YSYEKL. The CDR3 loop spans 15 amino acids. V was pared by 1 base and J by 5 bases, with 3 bases of the junction left unmatched. The CDR3 DNA follows: TGCGCCAGCAGCCAAGGACAGGGGTCGACCGGGGAGCTGTTTTTT. This gives the protein CASSQGQGSTGELFF.

As DNA, the CDR3 is TGTGCCAGCAGCGGACCGGGACAGGGCGGTTTGGAGCAGTACTTC. Translated, it gives CASSGPGQGGLEQYF. V and J are TRBV9 and TRBJ2-7, with 9 bases that match TRBD1. Germline V lookup: CDR1 SGDLS, CDR2 YYNGEE. The trim removed 3 bases at V and 7 bases at J, leaving 11 bases unmatched. This CDR3 is built from 15 residues.

The gene calls are TRBV19 and TRBJ1-3, with TRBD1 as a possible D gene (5 bases). With 3 bases removed from V and 5 bases from J, the gap between germline ends came to 8 bases. From germline, CDR1 is LNHDA and CDR2 SQIVND (reference sequence). The CDR3 sequence is 13 residues long. The CDR3 protein is CASSIQGRNTIYF. The CDR3 DNA reads as TGTGCCAGTAGTATCCAGGGAAGAAACACCATATATTTT.

The J gene is TRBJ1-6, the V gene TRBV11-2; D not certain. V lost 6 bases and J lost 0, with 9 bases in between. The CDR3 has 15 amino acids. The germline gives CDR1 SGHAT, CDR2 FQNNGV. CDR3 protein: CASSKASSYNSPLHF. CDR3 bases: TGTGCCAGCAGTAAAGCGAGCTCCTATAATTCACCCCTCCACTTT.

The CDR3 DNA follows: TGTGCCACCAGTGCTTCTAAGGGGGTCACAGATACGCAGTATTTT. It is translated as CATSASKGVTDTQYF. This chain links TRBV24-1 with TRBJ2-3, with D perhaps matching TRBD1 (6 bases). Germline lookup yields CDR1 KGHDR and CDR2 SFDVKD. There are 15 residues in the CDR3. The germline V and J ends were trimmed by 5 bases and 2 bases, with 13 bases remaining between them.

The chain is built from TRBV18 and TRBJ2-1, with 11 bases identical to TRBD1. Unmatched junction bases numbered 1, after V lost 7 bases and J lost 2 bases. Germline values: CDR1 KGHSH, CDR2 LQKENI. CDR3 length: 14 amino acids. CDR3 residues: CASLGQGAYNEQFF. The CDR3 DNA reads as TGTGCCAGCTTGGGACAGGGGGCCTACAATGAGCAGTTCTTC.

The chain uses TRBV3-1 (or the pseudogene TRBV3-2) and TRBJ2-7; 7 bases align to TRBD1. The CDR3 covers 14 residues. J was trimmed by 3 bases and V by 6 bases; bases with no gene match: 8. CDR1 and CDR2 (germline): LGHDT, YNNKEL (reference sequence). DNA of the CDR3: TGTGCCAGCAGTTCAGGGACAGTAGGCTACGAGCAGTACTTC. It codes for CASSSGTVGYEQYF.

Written as DNA, the CDR3 is TGTGCCAGCAGTAACCGGGGGGGGGTTGGCTACACCTTC. Amino acids: CASSNRGGVGYTF. V usage is TRBV6-5 and J usage is TRBJ1-2; tentative D call: TRBD1 (5 bases). V dropped 5 bases and J dropped 7 bases, with 14 bases sitting between them. The CDR3 consists of 13 residues. CDR1 and CDR2 from the germline V gene are MNHEY and SVGAGI.

The chain combines TRBV28 with TRBJ2-3; a possible D gene is TRBD1 (7 bases). The CDR3 has 12 amino acids. Per the germline V gene, CDR1 is MDHEN and CDR2 is SYDVKM. The V end was cut by 6 bases, the J end by 6 bases, with 10 bases between. The CDR3 nucleotides are TGTGCCAGCAGACCAGGGGGGGATACGCAGTATTTT. This encodes CASRPGGDTQYF.

The CDR3 spells CASSRTGSRETQYF. CDR3 bases: TGTGCCAGCAGTCGAACAGGGAGTCGGGAGACCCAGTACTTC. V gene TRBV25-1 combines with J gene TRBJ2-5; tentative D call: TRBD1 (6 bases). Germline assignment: CDR1 MGHDK and CDR2 SYGVNS. The CDR3 loop spans 14 amino acids. V was clipped by 5 bases and J by 5 bases, with 15 bases between them. Supplemented by reference TRBV25-1 and TRBJ2-5, the full variable domain reads EADIYQTPRYLVIGTGKKITLECSQTMGHDKMYWYQQDPGMELHLIHYSYGVNSTEKGDLSSESTVSRIRTEHFPLTLESARPSHTSQYLCASSRTGSRETQYFGPGTRLLVL.

The rearrangement uses TRBV13 and TRBJ2-3; tentatively, D is TRBD2 (6 bases). With 3 bases removed from V and 2 bases from J, the gap between germline ends came to 12 bases. CDR3 size: 15 residues. Germline V gene lookup returns CDR1 PRHDT and CDR2 FYEKMQ (reference sequence). The CDR3 region is CASSFSSGDTDTQYF. CDR3 nucleotide sequence: TGTGCCAGCAGCTTCAGTAGCGGAGACACAGATACGCAGTATTTT.

The chain joins TRBV7-9 to TRBJ1-6; TRBD1 matches at 8 bases. Unmatched junction bases numbered 6, after V lost 5 bases and J lost 9 bases. Germline CDR1 and CDR2: SEHNR and FQNEAQ (reference sequence). The CDR3 contains 14 residues. The DNA for the CDR3 is TGTGCCAGCAGCGTAGACAGGGGAGTTTCACCCCTCCACTTT. Translation: CASSVDRGVSPLHF.

The chain combines TRBV19 with TRBJ2-2, with a possible D match to TRBD2 (6 bases). The CDR3 is 15 residues long. The V gene's germline CDR1 is LNHDA and CDR2 SQIVND (reference sequence). Trimming left V 8 bases short and J 5 bases short, with 18 bases between. The DNA for the CDR3 is TGTGCCAGTGGGACTTTTACCCGGGGGACCGGGGAGCTGTTTTTT. Translation: CASGTFTRGTGELFF.

The V call is TRBV5-1, the J call TRBJ2-3; 10 bases align to TRBD1. Germline CDR1 reads SGHRS; CDR2 reads YFSETQ. The CDR3 consists of 14 residues. With 5 bases clipped from V and 1 base from J, the junction kept 1 base outside the gene matches. CDR3 DNA: TGCGCCAGCAGTGGGACAGGGGGCACAGATACGCAGTATTTT. This sequence encodes CASSGTGGTDTQYF.

This chain links TRBV4-1 with TRBJ2-2; D remains unclear. V was trimmed by 1 base and J by 6 bases, leaving 9 bases between them. CDR1 is MGHRA, CDR2 YSYEKL, per germline. The CDR3 runs 14 residues. The DNA of the CDR3 is TGCGCCAGCAGCCAAGTTGCAGAAGCCGGGGAGCTGTTTTTT. This translates into CASSQVAEAGELFF.

The gene calls are TRBV7-8 and TRBJ1-5, with 7 bases aligning to TRBD1. This CDR3 comprises 17 residues. Trimming removed 1 base from V and 2 bases from J; junction bases left unmatched: 8. Germline V gene data show CDR1 as SGHVS and CDR2 as FQNEAQ. This chain's CDR3 is CASSLDPTGPGNQPQHF. CDR3 bases: TGTGCCAGCAGCTTAGACCCGACAGGGCCAGGCAATCAGCCCCAGCATTTT.

The chain has TRBV6-6 and TRBJ2-3; D gene unclear. CDR1 and CDR2 from the germline V gene are MNHNY and SVGAGI (reference sequence). V lost 2 bases to trimming and J lost 8 bases, with 11 bases between them. This CDR3 contains 13 residues. The CDR3 DNA follows: TGTGCCAGCAGTTACCCGTCGCGTAGTACGCAGTATTTT. It is translated as CASSYPSRSTQYF.

The J gene is TRBJ1-3, the V gene TRBV14; D remains unclear. The CDR3 contains 12 residues. The germline V gene encodes CDR1 SGHDN and CDR2 FVKESK. Trimming took off 4 bases at V and 4 bases at J, with 5 bases between the two ends. The CDR3 DNA is TGTGCCAGCAGCCCACAGGGAAACACCATATATTTT. It encodes CASSPQGNTIYF.

This clone occurred many times. V gene TRBV6-4 combines with J gene TRBJ2-3, with 11 bases lining up with TRBD2. The CDR3 extends over 16 amino acids. With 0 bases clipped from V and 6 bases from J, the junction kept 5 bases outside the gene matches. Germline V lookup: CDR1 MRHNA, CDR2 SNTAGT. CDR3 residues: CASSDSNSGGADTQYF. The CDR3 nucleotides are TGTGCCAGCAGTGACTCGAATAGCGGGGGGGCCGATACGCAGTATTTT.

The rearrangement links TRBV12-3 or TRBV12-4 to TRBJ1-2; D is possibly TRBD1 (5 bases). This CDR3 has 13 amino acids. Trimming pared 2 bases from V and 4 bases from J, leaving 8 bases between. DNA for the CDR3: TGTGCCAGCAGTTTAAGTCAGGGCTATGGCTACACCTTC. Protein product: CASSLSQGYGYTF.

The chain has TRBV2 and TRBJ1-5; 10 bases match TRBD1. V lost 4 bases and J lost 6; bases outside the gene matches: 6. CDR3 length: 15 residues. The germline gives CDR1 SNHLY, CDR2 FYNNEI. DNA for the CDR3: TGTGCCAGCAGTGGACAGGGGGCCCGAGGTCAGCCCCAGCATTTT. Encoded protein: CASSGQGARGQPQHF. Filled out from reference TRBV2 and TRBJ1-5, the complete variable domain reads EPEVTQTPSHQVTQMGQEVILRCVPISNHLYFYWYRQILGQKVEFLVSFYNNEISEKSEIFDDQFSVERPDGSNFTLKIRSTKLEDSAMYFCASSGQGARGQPQHFGDGTRLSIL.

CDR3 sequence: CATGRRGYGYTF. The DNA of the CDR3 is TGTGCCACCGGCCGGCGGGGATATGGCTACACCTTC. V is TRBV7-8 and J is TRBJ1-2; D is uncertain. The CDR3 is made up of 12 amino acids. CDR1 and CDR2 (germline): SGHVS, FQNEAQ. V dropped 10 bases and J dropped 5 bases, with 14 bases sitting between them.

The rearrangement links TRBV27 to TRBJ2-2, with unresolved D. The CDR3 covers 14 residues. The V and J ends lost 3 bases and 1 base respectively, with 6 bases between them. Germline V CDR1 and CDR2: MNHEY, SMNVEV (reference sequence). The CDR3 loop is CASSFGLNTGELFF. The CDR3 DNA is TGTGCCAGCAGTTTCGGTCTGAACACCGGGGAGCTGTTTTTT.

The rearrangement links TRBV6-5 to TRBJ1-5; no clear D. The CDR3 contains 13 residues. Trimming stripped 7 bases from V and 5 bases from J, with 12 bases between. In germline, CDR1 is MNHEY, CDR2 SVGAGI. Here the CDR3 DNA reads TGTGCCAGCATCGAGTTTTTGGATCAGCCCCAGCATTTT. Translation gives CASIEFLDQPQHF.